The 8 T cell receptor beta chains below come from one sample, sequenced in a study of cytomegalovirus exposure and HLA in healthy donors. In the PCR, 60 Vbeta and 13 Jbeta primers were used. Method: immunoSEQ multiplex PCR; TCRdb's copy keeps in-frame clones and lacks some. Of around 160,000 clones in the sample, 73% were seen once. Source material: PBMCs. The origin of the receptors is a woman between 18 and 30 years old in good health and CMV-seronegative.

V usage is TRBV19 and J usage is TRBJ1-2; D remains unclear. This CDR3 region has 17 residues. V shed 2 bases and J shed 0 bases, with 16 bases lying between them. Germline V gene sequence: CDR1 LNHDA, CDR2 SQIVND (reference sequence). The CDR3 sequence is CASSISFEFQPNYGYTF. The CDR3 DNA is TGTGCCAGTAGTATAAGCTTTGAGTTCCAACCTAACTATGGCTACACCTTC.

This chain connects TRBV6-5 to TRBJ1-2; TRBD1 is a possible D gene (5 bases). Trimming pared 0 bases from V and 5 bases from J, leaving 16 bases between. The CDR3 consists of 16 residues. Germline assignment: CDR1 MNHEY and CDR2 SVGAGI. The CDR3: CASSYSSGAKGYGYTF. CDR3 coding DNA: TGTGCCAGCAGTTACTCTAGCGGGGCCAAGGGGTATGGCTACACCTTC.

This chain connects TRBV18 to TRBJ1-1; D ambiguous. The CDR3 has 15 amino acids. The ends were cut back, 3 bases at V and 1 base at J, with 12 bases in the middle. The germline CDR1 and CDR2 sequences are KGHSH and LQKENI. CDR3 protein: CASSPSGPQNTEAFF. DNA for the CDR3: TGTGCCAGCTCACCGAGCGGACCCCAGAACACTGAAGCTTTCTTT. The complete variable domain, with remaining parts taken from reference TRBV18 and TRBJ1-1, reads NAGVMQNPRHLVRRRGQEARLRCSPMKGHSHVYWYRQLPEEGLKFMVYLQKENIIDESGMPKERFSAEFPKEGPSILRIQQVVRGDSAAYFCASSPSGPQNTEAFFGQGTRLTVV.

The chain joins TRBV5-1 to TRBJ2-5; 14 bases agree with TRBD2. CDR1 SGHRS and CDR2 YFSETQ come from the germline V gene. J lost 4 bases, V lost 4 bases, and 6 bases had no gene match. The CDR3 is made up of 16 amino acids. The CDR3 sequence is CASSPGLAGGGETQYF. For the CDR3, the DNA is TGCGCCAGCAGCCCCGGACTAGCGGGGGGTGGAGAGACCCAGTACTTC.

V gene TRBV6-5 combines with J gene TRBJ1-5; 7 bases agree with TRBD1. V lost 5 bases and J lost 3; bases outside the gene matches: 1. CDR1 and CDR2 from the germline V gene are MNHEY and SVGAGI. CDR3 length: 13 residues. The CDR3, as DNA: TGTGCCAGCAGTGGGACAGACAATCAGCCCCAGCATTTT. It is translated as CASSGTDNQPQHF.

The chain recombines TRBV28 with TRBJ2-6; D is unresolved. Germline values: CDR1 MDHEN, CDR2 SYDVKM. Trimming took off 4 bases at V and 0 bases at J, with 10 bases between the two ends. The CDR3 contains 16 residues. The CDR3 reads CASSSRFDSGANVLTF. CDR3 in DNA: TGTGCCAGCAGTTCTCGGTTCGACTCTGGGGCCAACGTCCTGACTTTC. Looking up the rest from reference TRBV28 and TRBJ2-6 gives the full variable domain: DVKVTQSSRYLVKRTGEKVFLECVQDMDHENMFWYRQDPGLGLRLIYFSYDVKMKEKGDIPEGYSVSREKKERFSLILESASTNQTSMYLCASSSRFDSGANVLTFGAGSRLTVL.

The chain links TRBV27 to TRBJ2-1; a possible D gene is TRBD2 (5 bases). Germline V lookup: CDR1 MNHEY, CDR2 SMNVEV (reference sequence). V was trimmed by 6 bases and J by 5 bases, leaving 26 bases between them. CDR3 size: 18 residues. CDR3 DNA: TGTGCCAGCAGCCCACGCTACGGTAGCGCAATACTCGACAATGAGCAGTTCTTC. It codes for CASSPRYGSAILDNEQFF.

This chain connects TRBV5-1 to TRBJ1-1; D possibly corresponds to TRBD1 (5 bases). CDR1 SGHRS and CDR2 YFSETQ come from the germline V gene. The V end lost 2 bases, the J end lost 3 bases, and 11 bases lay between the germline ends. The CDR3 contains 14 residues. The CDR3 region has the DNA TGCGCCAGCAGCTTAATGGTCAGGGACACTGAAGCTTTCTTT. This gives the protein CASSLMVRDTEAFF.